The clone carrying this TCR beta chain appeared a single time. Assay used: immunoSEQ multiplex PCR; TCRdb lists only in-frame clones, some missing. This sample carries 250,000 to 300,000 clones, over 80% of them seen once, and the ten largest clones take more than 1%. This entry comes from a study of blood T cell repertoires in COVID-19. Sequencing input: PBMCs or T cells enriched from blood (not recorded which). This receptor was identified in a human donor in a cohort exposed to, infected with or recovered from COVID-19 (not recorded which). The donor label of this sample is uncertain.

CDR3 sequence: CASSLDRTGLEQYF. CDR3 nucleotides: TGCGCCAGCAGCTTAGATAGGACAGGGTTGGAGCAGTACTTC. The V and J genes are TRBV5-1 and TRBJ2-7; 8 bases map to TRBD1. The germline CDR1 and CDR2 sequences are SGHRS and YFSETQ. The CDR3 extends over 14 amino acids. The V and J ends lost 2 bases and 7 bases, in that order; junction bases with no gene match: 8.